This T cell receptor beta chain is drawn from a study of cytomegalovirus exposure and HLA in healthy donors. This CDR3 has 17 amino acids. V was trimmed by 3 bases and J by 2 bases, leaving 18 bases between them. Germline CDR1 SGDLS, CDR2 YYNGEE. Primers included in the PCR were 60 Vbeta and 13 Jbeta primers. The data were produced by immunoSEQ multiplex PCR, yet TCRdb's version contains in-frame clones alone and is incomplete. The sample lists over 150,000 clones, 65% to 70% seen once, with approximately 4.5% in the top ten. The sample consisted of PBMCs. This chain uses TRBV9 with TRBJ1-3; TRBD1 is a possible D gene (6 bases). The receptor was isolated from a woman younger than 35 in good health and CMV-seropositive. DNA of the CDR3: TGTGCCAGCAGCGCGCGCGGTTTTGGGGGCACTGGAAACACCATATATTTT. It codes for CASSARGFGGTGNTIYF.